These 8 T cell receptor beta chains were all obtained from the same sample, sequenced in a study of blood T cell repertoires in COVID-19. Profiled with immunoSEQ multiplex PCR; TCRdb holds only in-frame clones, not every one. The table records around 12,000 clones, 70% to 90% of them present only once. Sequencing input: peripheral blood. The receptors come from a human donor in a cohort sampled during active COVID-19.

This chain connects TRBV3-1 (or the pseudogene TRBV3-2) to TRBJ2-7, with TRBD1 matching over 8 bases. Germline V lookup: CDR1 LGHDT, CDR2 YNNKEL (reference sequence). The CDR3 is made up of 16 amino acids. V was pared by 2 bases and J by 3 bases, with 9 bases of the junction left unmatched. The DNA for the CDR3 is TGTGCCAGCAGCCAATGGGGGACAGGCGTTTACTACGAGCAGTACTTC. This encodes CASSQWGTGVYYEQYF.

This clone came up a few times. The chain has TRBV5-1 and TRBJ2-7, with D possibly TRBD1 on 6 matching bases. The length of the CDR3 is 13 residues. CDR1 is SGHRS, CDR2 YFSETQ, per germline. The V end lost 4 bases, the J end lost 5 bases, and 13 bases lay between the germline ends. The DNA of the CDR3 is TGCGCCAGCAGCACTGAGGGGGAGCACGAGCAGTACTTC. Translated, it gives CASSTEGEHEQYF.

The chain recombines TRBV10-2 with TRBJ1-3; D not certain. Deletions cut 0 bases from V and 0 bases from J, with 9 bases between. There are 16 residues in the CDR3. Germline values: CDR1 WSHSY, CDR2 SAAADI. The CDR3 DNA is TGCGCCAGCAGTGAGTCGAGCGCCCACTCTGGAAACACCATATATTTT. This translates into CASSESSAHSGNTIYF.

The gene calls are TRBV15 and TRBJ2-1, with 9 positions matching TRBD2. Germline V gene data show CDR1 as LNHNV and CDR2 as YYDKDF (reference sequence). The CDR3 totals 15 residues. V lost 2 bases, J lost 8 bases, and 7 bases stayed unmatched. The CDR3 is CATSRISGGPHEQFF. CDR3 coding DNA: TGTGCCACCAGCAGAATAAGCGGGGGGCCACATGAGCAGTTCTTC.

The chain is built from TRBV25-1 and TRBJ2-4; possible D gene TRBD2, 5 bases. The V gene lost 5 bases and the J gene lost 0 bases, with 8 bases spanning the gap. Looked up from germline, CDR1 is MGHDK and CDR2 is SYGVNS. The CDR3 has 14 residues. CDR3: CASSPGVAKNIQYF. CDR3 bases: TGTGCCAGCAGTCCCGGGGTAGCCAAAAACATTCAGTACTTC.

This chain connects TRBV12-3 or TRBV12-4 to TRBJ2-7; 9 nucleotides line up with TRBD1. V shed 6 bases and J 5 bases; nucleotides not matched to a gene: 5. The CDR3 is 13 amino acids. The CDR3 loop is CASSRGQGDEQYF. CDR3 sequence (DNA): TGTGCCAGCAGCCGGGGACAGGGAGACGAGCAGTACTTC.

This chain links TRBV4-3 with TRBJ2-5; the match to TRBD2 covers 13 bases. Germline trimming cut 3 bases from V and 5 bases from J; bases unmatched to any gene: 3. CDR1 and CDR2 (germline): LGHNA, YSLEER. This CDR3 has 15 residues. The DNA of the CDR3 is TGCGCCAGCAGCCACGGGACTAGCGGGGATGAGACCCAGTACTTC. Translating gives CASSHGTSGDETQYF.

The chain is built from TRBV5-5 and TRBJ1-1, with 9 bases aligning to TRBD1. The CDR3 is made up of 18 amino acids. The germline V gene has CDR1 SGHKS and CDR2 YYEKEE (reference sequence). V was clipped by 4 bases and J by 0 bases; unmatched bases: 13. DNA of the CDR3: TGTGCCAGCAGCCCCCCCGAGACAGGGGGTCTGTTGAACACTGAAGCTTTCTTT. Its translation is CASSPPETGGLLNTEAFF.